This TCR beta chain stems from a study of cytomegalovirus exposure and HLA in healthy donors. The study, taken as a whole, reports: In a later analysis, a missense DCLRE1C variant was linked to TCR beta V- and J-gene trimming. HLA alleles showed associations with 16,951 TCR beta sequences in a later analysis, at a 0.05 false discovery rate. Sequence variants that were highly shared formed a cluster that was likely a sequencing artifact.

Unrecorded immune exposure was likely among donors, who were nominally healthy when sampled. About this clone: Its specificity is unknown.

Germline-derived CDR1 and CDR2 are MDHEN and SYDVKM. The V end was cut by 6 bases, the J end by 0 bases, with 18 bases between. CDR3 length equals 17 residues. 60 Vbeta and 13 Jbeta primers were used in PCR. Sequencing used immunoSEQ multiplex PCR; TCRdb keeps in-frame clones, though not all of them. The repertoire holds 75,000 to 100,000 clones, with around 8% as singletons. This receptor was identified in a man aged 45-60 years in good health and CMV-seronegative. The specimen was PBMCs. The V gene is TRBV28, the J gene TRBJ2-1; D may be TRBD1 (5 bases). CDR3 DNA: TGTGCCAGCAGCCAATACTGGGGCTCCAGCTCCTACAATGAGCAGTTCTTC. This encodes CASSQYWGSSSYNEQFF.